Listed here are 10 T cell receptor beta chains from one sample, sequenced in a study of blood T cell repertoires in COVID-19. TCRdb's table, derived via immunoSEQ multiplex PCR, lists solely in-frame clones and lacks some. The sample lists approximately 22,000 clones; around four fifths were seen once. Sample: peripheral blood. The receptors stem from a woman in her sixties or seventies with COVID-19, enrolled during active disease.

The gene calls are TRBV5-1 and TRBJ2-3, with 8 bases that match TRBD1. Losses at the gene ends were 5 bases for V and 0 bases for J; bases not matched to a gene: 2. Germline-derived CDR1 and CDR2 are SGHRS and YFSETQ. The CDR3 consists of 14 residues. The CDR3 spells CASRDRASTDTQYF. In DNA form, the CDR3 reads TGCGCCAGCAGGGACAGGGCAAGCACAGATACGCAGTATTTT.

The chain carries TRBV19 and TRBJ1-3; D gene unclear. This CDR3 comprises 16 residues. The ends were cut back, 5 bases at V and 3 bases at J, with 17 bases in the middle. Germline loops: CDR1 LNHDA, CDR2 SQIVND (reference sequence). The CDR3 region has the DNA TGTGCCAGTAGTCCCCGGGTCCTCTTAAGTGGAAACACCATATATTTT. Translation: CASSPRVLLSGNTIYF.

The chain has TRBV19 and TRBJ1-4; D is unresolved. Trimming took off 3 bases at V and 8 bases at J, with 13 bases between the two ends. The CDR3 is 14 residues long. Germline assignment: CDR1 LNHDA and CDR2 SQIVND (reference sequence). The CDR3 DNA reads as TGTGCCAGTAGTATTGTCAGGTTCGCGGAAAAACTGTTTTTT. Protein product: CASSIVRFAEKLFF. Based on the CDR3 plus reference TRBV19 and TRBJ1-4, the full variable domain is DGGITQSPKYLFRKEGQNVTLSCEQNLNHDAMYWYRQDPGQGLRLIYYSQIVNDFQKGDIAEGYSVSREKKESFPLTVTSAQKNPTAFYLCASSIVRFAEKLFFGSGTQLSVL.

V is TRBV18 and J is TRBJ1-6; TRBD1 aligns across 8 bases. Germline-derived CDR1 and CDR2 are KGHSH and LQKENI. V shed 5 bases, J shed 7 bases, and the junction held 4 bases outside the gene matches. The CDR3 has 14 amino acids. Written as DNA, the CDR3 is TGTGCCAGCTCAGCTAGACAGGGGAATTCACCCCTCCACTTT. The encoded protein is CASSARQGNSPLHF.

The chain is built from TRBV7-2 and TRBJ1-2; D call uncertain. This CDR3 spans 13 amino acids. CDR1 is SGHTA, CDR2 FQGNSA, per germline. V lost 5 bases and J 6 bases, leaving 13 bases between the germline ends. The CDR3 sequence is CASSPRVKHGYTF. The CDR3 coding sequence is TGTGCCAGCAGCCCCCGGGTCAAGCATGGCTACACCTTC. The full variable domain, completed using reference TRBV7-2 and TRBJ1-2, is GAGVSQSPSNKVTEKGKDVELRCDPISGHTALYWYRQSLGQGLEFLIYFQGNSAPDKSGLPSDRFSAERTGGSVSTLTIQRTQQEDSAVYLCASSPRVKHGYTFGSGTRLTVV.

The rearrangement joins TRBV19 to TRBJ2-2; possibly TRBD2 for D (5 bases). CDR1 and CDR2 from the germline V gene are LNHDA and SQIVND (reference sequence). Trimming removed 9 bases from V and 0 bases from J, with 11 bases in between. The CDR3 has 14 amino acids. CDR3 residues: CASLAITNTGELFF. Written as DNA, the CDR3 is TGTGCCAGCCTAGCCATTACGAACACCGGGGAGCTGTTTTTT.

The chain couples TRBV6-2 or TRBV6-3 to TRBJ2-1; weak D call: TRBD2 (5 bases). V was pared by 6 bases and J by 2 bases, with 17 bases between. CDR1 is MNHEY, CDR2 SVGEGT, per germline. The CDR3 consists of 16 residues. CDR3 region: CASSPLAGRAYNEQFF. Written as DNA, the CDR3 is TGTGCCAGCAGCCCCCTAGCAGGCAGAGCCTACAATGAGCAGTTCTTC.

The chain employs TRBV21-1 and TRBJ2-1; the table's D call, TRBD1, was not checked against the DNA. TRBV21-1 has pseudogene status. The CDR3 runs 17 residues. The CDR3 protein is CATVIDRIISSYNEQFF. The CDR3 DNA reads TGTGCCACCGTGATCGACAGGATTATTAGCTCCTACAATGAGCAGTTCTTC.

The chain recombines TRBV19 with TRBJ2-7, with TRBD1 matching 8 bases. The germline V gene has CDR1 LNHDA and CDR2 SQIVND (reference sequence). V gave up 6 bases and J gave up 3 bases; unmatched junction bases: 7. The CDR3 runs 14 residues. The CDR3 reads CASSPGTGHYEQYF. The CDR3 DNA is TGTGCCAGTAGCCCCGGGACAGGACACTACGAGCAGTACTTC.

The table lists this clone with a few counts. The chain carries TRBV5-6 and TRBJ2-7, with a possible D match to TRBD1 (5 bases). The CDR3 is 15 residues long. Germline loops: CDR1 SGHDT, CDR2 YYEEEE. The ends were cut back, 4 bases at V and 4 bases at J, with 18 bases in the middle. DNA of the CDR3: TGTGCCAGCAGCAGAACGGGCACCCGGACATACGAGCAGTACTTC. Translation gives CASSRTGTRTYEQYF.